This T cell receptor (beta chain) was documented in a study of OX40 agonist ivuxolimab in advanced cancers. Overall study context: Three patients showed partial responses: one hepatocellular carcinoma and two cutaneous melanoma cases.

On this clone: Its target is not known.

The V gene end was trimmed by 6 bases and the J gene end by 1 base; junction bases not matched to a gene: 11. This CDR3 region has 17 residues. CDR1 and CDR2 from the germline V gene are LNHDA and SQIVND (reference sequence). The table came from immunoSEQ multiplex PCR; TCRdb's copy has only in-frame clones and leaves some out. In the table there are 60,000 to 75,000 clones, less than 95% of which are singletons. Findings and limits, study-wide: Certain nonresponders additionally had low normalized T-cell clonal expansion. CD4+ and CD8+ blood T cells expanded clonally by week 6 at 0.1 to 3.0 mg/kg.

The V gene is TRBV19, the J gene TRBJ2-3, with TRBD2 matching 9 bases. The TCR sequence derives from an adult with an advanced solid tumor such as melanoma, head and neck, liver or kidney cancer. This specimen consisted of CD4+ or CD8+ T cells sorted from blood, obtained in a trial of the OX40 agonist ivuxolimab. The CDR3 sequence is CASRGSSGVEGTDTQYF. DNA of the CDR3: TGTGCCAGTAGGGGATCTAGCGGGGTGGAGGGCACAGATACGCAGTATTTT.